This T cell receptor (beta chain) was sequenced in a study of human T cells and chemical hapten exposure. About the research overall: Diphenylcyclopropenone was applied weekly to patients' scalps across the approximately 25-week study.

CDR1 and CDR2 (germline): SGHVS, FNYEAQ. The CDR3 runs 13 residues. Trimming took 3 bases from V and 4 from J; bases not matched to a gene: 0. This clonotype was counted at least ten times. Its cognate antigen is unknown. General study findings and limits: PT1 expanded TCR counts and patch test score correlated positively. Healthy people's immune response may differ from that of the donors, who had alopecia.

Time point in this sample: pre-sensitization, week 0. Treatment in this sample: therapeutic diphenylcyclopropenone sensitization with weekly scalp DPC. Library construction involved attaching unique molecular identifiers to individual cDNA molecules, which allowed quantitative, reproducible TCR counting. TCRdb independently ran MiXCR on the RACE reads; one entry per CDR3 protein. The repertoire holds more than 55,000 distinct CDR3 sequences, with around 11% as singletons. The chain carries TRBV7-6 and TRBJ1-3; 7 nucleotides line up with TRBD1. The clonotype was recovered from a middle-aged woman with alopecia areata. Some clones in this sample may be carry-over from other donors' samples. The sequencing here drew on whole blood, taken in connection with sensitization to the hapten diphenylcyclopropenone (DPC). The CDR3 protein is CASSLGQGNTIYF. The DNA of the CDR3 is TGTGCCAGCAGCTTGGGACAGGGAAACACCATATATTTT.